One sample yielded the 14 T cell receptor beta chains listed below, sequenced in a study of beta chain features in type 1 diabetes. Isolated RNA was reverse transcribed in full, so expressed TCRB transcripts were sequenced. Clones were sequenced by immunoSEQ multiplex PCR, and TCRdb holds only the in-frame ones, with some missing. The table has more than 250,000 clones, around 21% seen once. No antigen is known for these receptors. Study-wide findings and caveats: When Type 1 diabetes patients were examined, their TCRB CDR3s proved moderately but significantly shorter in all four CD4+ subsets.

The sequenced sample consisted of naive CD4+ T cells from blood. The receptors shown here come from a middle-aged woman with type 1 diabetes.

V and J are TRBV6-5 and TRBJ1-2, with D possibly being TRBD1 (6 bases). Germline CDR1 reads MNHEY; CDR2 reads SVGAGI. The CDR3 has 15 residues. V gave up 4 bases and J gave up 2 bases, with 14 bases separating them. The CDR3 sequence is CASSLRLRGNYGYTF. The CDR3 bases are TGTGCCAGCAGTTTACGGCTGAGGGGGAACTATGGCTACACCTTC.

This clone was observed a few times. Other DNA variants within this sample encode the same CDR3. This chain joins TRBV7-9 and TRBJ1-5, with D perhaps matching TRBD1 (5 bases). Germline-derived CDR1 and CDR2 are SEHNR and FQNEAQ (reference sequence). V was shortened by 4 bases and J by 0 bases, with 7 bases between the two germline ends. The CDR3 consists of 14 residues. The CDR3, as DNA: TGTGCCAGCAGCTGGGGGGATAGCAATCAGCCCCAGCATTTT. Amino acid sequence: CASSWGDSNQPQHF.

This clone was detected a few times. This chain uses TRBV9 with TRBJ2-6, with 12 bases aligning to TRBD2. Trimming took 0 bases from V and 4 from J; bases not matched to a gene: 5. Germline CDR1 is SGDLS and CDR2 is YYNGEE. The CDR3 spans 18 residues. The CDR3, as DNA: TGTGCCAGCAGCGTAGGACTAGCGGGAGTACCGGGGGCCAACGTCCTGACTTTC. This sequence encodes CASSVGLAGVPGANVLTF.

The chain joins TRBV4-2 to TRBJ2-7; 7 bases align to TRBD1. The CDR3 is made up of 14 amino acids. Germline V CDR1 and CDR2: LGHNA, YNFKEQ. V shed 0 bases and J 2 bases; nucleotides not matched to a gene: 1. Written as DNA, the CDR3 is TGTGCCAGCAGCCAAGAGACAGGGACCTACGAGCAGTACTTC. Translating gives CASSQETGTYEQYF.

In this sample, this clone turned up a few times. The chain carries TRBV6-1 and TRBJ2-7; 9 nucleotides match TRBD2. Trimming removed 6 bases from V and 0 bases from J; junction bases left unmatched: 6. Germline CDR1 and CDR2: MNHNS and SASEGT. The CDR3 is 15 amino acids. The CDR3 nucleotides are TGTGCCAGCAGGGCCCTAGCGGGGACCTCCTACGAGCAGTACTTC. It yields the protein CASRALAGTSYEQYF.

The chain carries TRBV4-3 and TRBJ1-5; possibly TRBD1 for D (6 bases). This CDR3 is built from 17 residues. CDR1 is LGHNA, CDR2 YSLEER, per germline. With 0 bases removed from V and 3 bases from J, the gap between germline ends came to 15 bases. The CDR3 sequence is CASSQEWTVGANQPQHF. CDR3 bases: TGCGCCAGCAGCCAAGAATGGACAGTTGGGGCCAATCAGCCCCAGCATTTT.

The chain recombines TRBV7-9 with TRBJ1-2; D is unclear. Trimming took off 5 bases at V and 3 bases at J, with 10 bases between the two ends. The V gene's germline CDR1 is SEHNR and CDR2 FQNEAQ (reference sequence). This CDR3 spans 13 amino acids. CDR3 coding DNA: TGTGCCAGCAGCCCGCCGGGGTACTATGGCTACACCTTC. It yields the protein CASSPPGYYGYTF.

The V and J genes are TRBV10-3 and TRBJ1-2, with 8 bases lining up with TRBD1. Germline lookup yields CDR1 ENHRY and CDR2 SYGVKD. CDR3 length equals 14 residues. V dropped 4 bases and J dropped 7; count of bases not matched to a gene: 8. The CDR3 nucleotides read TGTGCCATCAGTGTCCCGGACAGGGCTATTGGCTACACCTTC. Translated: CAISVPDRAIGYTF.

This clone was picked up a small number of times. The J gene is TRBJ1-5, the V gene TRBV5-1, with unresolved D. Trimming stripped 0 bases from V and 4 bases from J, with 5 bases between. CDR3 length equals 13 residues. From germline, CDR1 is SGHRS and CDR2 YFSETQ. The CDR3 DNA reads TGCGCCAGCAGCTTGGACGAGAATCAGCCCCAGCATTTT. Its protein is CASSLDENQPQHF.

This rearrangement joins TRBV6-5 to TRBJ1-1, with D uncertain. CDR1 and CDR2 from the germline V gene are MNHEY and SVGAGI. There are 14 residues in the CDR3. V lost 0 bases and J lost 1, with 6 bases in between. The chain's CDR3 is CASSYSRGNTEAFF. DNA of the CDR3: TGTGCCAGCAGTTACTCGCGGGGGAACACTGAAGCTTTCTTT.

This clone was recorded a few times. V is TRBV9 and J is TRBJ1-3; D uncertain. V gave up 0 bases and J gave up 2 bases, with 18 bases separating them. The CDR3 spans 18 residues. Germline V gene lookup returns CDR1 SGDLS and CDR2 YYNGEE. In nucleotides, the CDR3 is TGTGCCAGCAGCGTAGGAACGGCGGGGAGATGGACTGGAAACACCATATATTTT. This codes for CASSVGTAGRWTGNTIYF.

The chain combines TRBV6-6 with TRBJ1-1; possible D gene TRBD1, 6 bases. V gave up 6 bases and J gave up 3 bases, with 11 bases separating them. The CDR3 is made up of 13 amino acids. Germline V gives CDR1 MNHNY, CDR2 SVGAGI (reference sequence). This CDR3 reads CASRSDRHTEAFF. The CDR3 DNA follows: TGTGCCAGCAGGTCTGACAGGCACACTGAAGCTTTCTTT.

This clone appeared a few times. The CDR3 region is CASSQVIAGVSEQYF. CDR3 coding DNA: TGCGCCAGCAGCCAAGTAATAGCGGGAGTGAGTGAGCAGTACTTC. This chain joins TRBV4-1 and TRBJ2-7, with 9 bases fitting TRBD2. The V gene's germline CDR1 is MGHRA and CDR2 YSYEKL. CDR3 length equals 15 residues. Germline trimming cut 1 base from V and 7 bases from J; bases unmatched to any gene: 8.

The gene calls are TRBV12-5 and TRBJ1-5; D not resolved. This CDR3 spans 12 amino acids. V was trimmed by 3 bases and J by 9 bases, leaving 9 bases between them. Germline V CDR1 and CDR2: LGHNT, FRNRAP. This chain's CDR3 is CASGFTVPPQHF. Here the CDR3 DNA reads TGTGCTAGTGGTTTCACGGTCCCGCCCCAGCATTTT.